This entry features one TCR beta chain sequence. With 3 bases removed from V and 7 bases from J, the gap between germline ends came to 16 bases. The CDR3 is 15 amino acids. CDR1 LGHDT and CDR2 YNNKEL come from the germline V gene (reference sequence). TCRdb's copy holds only in-frame clones and misses some; the assay was immunoSEQ multiplex PCR. The sample comprises about 110,000 clones, around 89% of which are singletons, and 15% to 20% rests with the top ten. This record belongs to a study of control samples from healthy donors and cancer patients. The sequenced material came from blood. The rearrangement uses TRBV3-1 (or the pseudogene TRBV3-2) and TRBJ1-5; no definite D call. This TCR was recovered from a woman between 50 and 59 years old in good health. The CDR3 DNA follows: TGTGCCAGCAGCCACTCGACGGCCCGAAGGCAGCCCCAGCATTTT. Protein: CASSHSTARRQPQHF.